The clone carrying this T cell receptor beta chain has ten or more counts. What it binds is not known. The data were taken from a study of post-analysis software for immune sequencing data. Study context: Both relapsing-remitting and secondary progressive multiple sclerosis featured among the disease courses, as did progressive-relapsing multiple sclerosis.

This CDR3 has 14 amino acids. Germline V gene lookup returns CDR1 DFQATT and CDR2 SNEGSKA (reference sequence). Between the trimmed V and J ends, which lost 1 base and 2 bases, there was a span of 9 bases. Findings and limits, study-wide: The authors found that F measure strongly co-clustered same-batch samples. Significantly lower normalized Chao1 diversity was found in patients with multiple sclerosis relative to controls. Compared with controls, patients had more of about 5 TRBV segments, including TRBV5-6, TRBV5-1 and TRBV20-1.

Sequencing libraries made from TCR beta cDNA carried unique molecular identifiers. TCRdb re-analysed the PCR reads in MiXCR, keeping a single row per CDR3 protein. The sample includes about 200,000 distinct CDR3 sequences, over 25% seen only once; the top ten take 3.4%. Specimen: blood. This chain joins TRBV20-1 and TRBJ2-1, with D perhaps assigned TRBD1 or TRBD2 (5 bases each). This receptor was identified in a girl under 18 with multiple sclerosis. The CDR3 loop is CSARGGATYNEQFF. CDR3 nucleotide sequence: TGCAGTGCTAGAGGAGGGGCCACCTACAATGAGCAGTTCTTC.